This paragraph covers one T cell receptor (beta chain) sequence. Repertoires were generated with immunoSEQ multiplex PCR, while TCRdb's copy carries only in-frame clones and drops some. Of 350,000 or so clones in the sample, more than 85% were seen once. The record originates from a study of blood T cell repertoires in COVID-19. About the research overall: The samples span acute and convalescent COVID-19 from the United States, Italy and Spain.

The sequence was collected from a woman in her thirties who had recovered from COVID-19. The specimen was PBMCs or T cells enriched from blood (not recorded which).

The CDR3 sequence is CASSPLAGTNYGYTF. In DNA, the CDR3 is TGTGCCAGCTCACCTCTTGCGGGGACCAACTATGGCTACACCTTC. The J gene is TRBJ1-2, the V gene TRBV18, with D maybe TRBD1 (5 bases). The V and J ends lost 3 bases and 2 bases respectively, with 13 bases between them. Germline V lookup: CDR1 KGHSH, CDR2 LQKENI. The CDR3 sequence is 15 residues long.